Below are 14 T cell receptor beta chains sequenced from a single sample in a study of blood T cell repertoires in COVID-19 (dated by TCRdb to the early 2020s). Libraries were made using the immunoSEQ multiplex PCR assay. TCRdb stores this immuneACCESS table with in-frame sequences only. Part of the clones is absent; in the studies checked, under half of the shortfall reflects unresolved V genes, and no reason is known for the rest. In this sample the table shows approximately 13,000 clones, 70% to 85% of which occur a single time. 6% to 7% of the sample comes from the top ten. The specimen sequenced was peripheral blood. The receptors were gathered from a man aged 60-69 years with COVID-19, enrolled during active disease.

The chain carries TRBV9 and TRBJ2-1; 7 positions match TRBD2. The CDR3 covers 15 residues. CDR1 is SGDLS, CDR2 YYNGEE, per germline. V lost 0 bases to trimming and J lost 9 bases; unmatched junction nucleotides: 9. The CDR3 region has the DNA TGTGCCAGCAGCGTAGGGCTAGCGGTGGGGCGTGAGCAGTTCTTC. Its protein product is CASSVGLAVGREQFF.

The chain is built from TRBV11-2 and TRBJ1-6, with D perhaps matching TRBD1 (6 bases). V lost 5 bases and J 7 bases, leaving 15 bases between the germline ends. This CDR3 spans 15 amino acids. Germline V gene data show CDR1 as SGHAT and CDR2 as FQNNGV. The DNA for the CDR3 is TGTGCCAGCAGCCCAGGACAGCGTTTCAATTCACCCCTCCACTTT. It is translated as CASSPGQRFNSPLHF.

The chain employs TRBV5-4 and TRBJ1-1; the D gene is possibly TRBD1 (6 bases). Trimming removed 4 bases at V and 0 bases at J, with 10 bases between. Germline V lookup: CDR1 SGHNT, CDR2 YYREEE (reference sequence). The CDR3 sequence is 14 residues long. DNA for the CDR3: TGTGCCAGCAGCGTACGGACAGTGAACACTGAAGCTTTCTTT. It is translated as CASSVRTVNTEAFF. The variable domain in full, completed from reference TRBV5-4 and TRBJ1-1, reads ETGVTQSPTHLIKTRGQQVTLRCSSQSGHNTVSWYQQALGQGPQFIFQYYREEENGRGNFPPRFSGLQFPNYSSELNVNALELDDSALYLCASSVRTVNTEAFFGQGTRLTVV.

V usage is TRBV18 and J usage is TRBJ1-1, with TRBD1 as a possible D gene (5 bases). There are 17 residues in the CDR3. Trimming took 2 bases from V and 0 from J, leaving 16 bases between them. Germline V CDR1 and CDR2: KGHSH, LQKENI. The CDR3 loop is CASSPDGGYSMNTEAFF. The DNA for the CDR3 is TGTGCCAGCTCACCAGATGGGGGGTATAGCATGAACACTGAAGCTTTCTTT.

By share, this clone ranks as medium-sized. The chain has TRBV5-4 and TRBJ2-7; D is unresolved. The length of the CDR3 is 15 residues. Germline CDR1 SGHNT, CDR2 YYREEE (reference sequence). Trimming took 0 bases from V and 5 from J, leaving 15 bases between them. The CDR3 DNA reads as TGTGCCAGCAGCTTGGCCGGGTGGAATCTGGACGAGCAGTACTTC. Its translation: CASSLAGWNLDEQYF.

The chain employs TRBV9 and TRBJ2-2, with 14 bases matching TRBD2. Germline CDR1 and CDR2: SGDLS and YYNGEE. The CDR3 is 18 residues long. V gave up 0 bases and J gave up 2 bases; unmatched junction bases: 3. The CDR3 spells CASSVGGTSGRNTGELFF. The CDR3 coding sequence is TGTGCCAGCAGCGTAGGGGGGACTAGCGGGAGAAACACCGGGGAGCTGTTTTTT.

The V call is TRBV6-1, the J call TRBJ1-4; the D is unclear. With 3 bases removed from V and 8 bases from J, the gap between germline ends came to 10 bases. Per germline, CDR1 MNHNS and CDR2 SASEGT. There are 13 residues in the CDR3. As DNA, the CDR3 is TGTGCCAGCAGTGAGGATACAGAAGAAAAACTGTTTTTT. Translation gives CASSEDTEEKLFF.

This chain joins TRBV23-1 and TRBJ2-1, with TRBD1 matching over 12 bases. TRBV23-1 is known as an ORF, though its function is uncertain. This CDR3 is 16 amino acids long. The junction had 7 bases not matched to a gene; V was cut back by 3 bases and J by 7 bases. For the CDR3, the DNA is TGCGCCAGCAGTCAGGGGGACAGGGGGCCTTCGAATGAGCAGTTCTTC. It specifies CASSQGDRGPSNEQFF.

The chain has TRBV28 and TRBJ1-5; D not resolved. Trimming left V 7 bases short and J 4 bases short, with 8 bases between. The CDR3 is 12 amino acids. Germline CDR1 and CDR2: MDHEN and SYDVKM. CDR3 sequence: CASTRRNQPQHF. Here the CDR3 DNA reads TGTGCCAGCACTCGGAGGAATCAGCCCCAGCATTTT. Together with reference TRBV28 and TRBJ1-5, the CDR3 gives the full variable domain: DVKVTQSSRYLVKRTGEKVFLECVQDMDHENMFWYRQDPGLGLRLIYFSYDVKMKEKGDIPEGYSVSREKKERFSLILESASTNQTSMYLCASTRRNQPQHFGDGTRLSIL.

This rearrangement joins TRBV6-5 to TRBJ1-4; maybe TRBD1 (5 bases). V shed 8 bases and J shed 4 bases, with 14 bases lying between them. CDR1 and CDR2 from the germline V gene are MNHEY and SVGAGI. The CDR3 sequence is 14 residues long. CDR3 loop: CASGHPLLNEKLFF. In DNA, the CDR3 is TGTGCCAGCGGACACCCGCTCCTTAATGAAAAACTGTTTTTT.

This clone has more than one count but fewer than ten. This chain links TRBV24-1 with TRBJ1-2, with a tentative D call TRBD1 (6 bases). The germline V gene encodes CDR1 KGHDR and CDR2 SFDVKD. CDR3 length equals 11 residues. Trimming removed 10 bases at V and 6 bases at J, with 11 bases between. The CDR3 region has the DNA TGTGCCACGATGGACAGTCATGGCTACACCTTC. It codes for CATMDSHGYTF.

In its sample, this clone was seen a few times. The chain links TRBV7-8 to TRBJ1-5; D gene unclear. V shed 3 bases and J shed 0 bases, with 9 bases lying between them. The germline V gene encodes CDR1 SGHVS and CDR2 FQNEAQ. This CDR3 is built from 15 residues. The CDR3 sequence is CASSLRADSNQPQHF. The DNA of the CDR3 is TGTGCCAGCAGCTTGAGGGCCGATAGCAATCAGCCCCAGCATTTT.

CDR3 amino acids: CASRQTGSYEQYF. The CDR3 DNA is TGTGCCAGCAGGCAGACTGGGAGCTACGAGCAGTACTTC. This chain uses TRBV6-5 with TRBJ2-7; the D gene is possibly TRBD2 (5 bases). The CDR3 extends over 13 amino acids. Per the germline V gene, CDR1 is MNHEY and CDR2 is SVGAGI. V was trimmed by 6 bases and J by 3 bases, leaving 12 bases between them.

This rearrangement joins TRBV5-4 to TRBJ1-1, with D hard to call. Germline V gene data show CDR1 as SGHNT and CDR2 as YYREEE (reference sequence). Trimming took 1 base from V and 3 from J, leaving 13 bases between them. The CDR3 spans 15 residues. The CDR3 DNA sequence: TGTGCCAGCAGCTTGTCCGCCTCGTGGCACACTGAAGCTTTCTTT. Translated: CASSLSASWHTEAFF.